These T cell receptor beta chains were read from a single sample in a study of blood T cell repertoires in COVID-19. Clones were sequenced by immunoSEQ multiplex PCR, and TCRdb holds only the in-frame ones, with some missing. The sample carries hundreds of thousands of clones, around 89% recorded once. What was sequenced was PBMCs or T cells enriched from blood (not recorded which). All receptors come from a man between 18 and 29 years old who had recovered from COVID-19. The CDR3 runs from the conserved cysteine through the conserved F or W. Fields, in order: D gene, clone size, V gene, J gene, CDR3 DNA, CDR3 protein. D genes are given only for firm matches. Rows may omit the clone size; those that give it use once, few, many or a size class.

D gene: NA
clone size: NA
V gene: TRBV6-5
J gene: TRBJ1-5
CDR3 DNA: TGTGCCAGCAGTTACAATGGGGGGGTTAATCAGCCCCAGCATTTT
CDR3 protein: CASSYNGGVNQPQHF

D gene: TRBD2
clone size: NA
V gene: TRBV27
J gene: TRBJ2-7
CDR3 DNA: TGTGCCAGCAGTTGGACTAGCGCCTACGAGCAGTACTTC
CDR3 protein: CASSWTSAYEQYF

D gene: NA
clone size: once
V gene: TRBV15
J gene: TRBJ1-5
CDR3 DNA: TGTGCCACCAGCACCATCCGCAATCAGCCCCAGCATTTT
CDR3 protein: CATSTIRNQPQHF

D gene: TRBD1
clone size: NA
V gene: TRBV3-1/TRBV3-2
J gene: TRBJ1-6
CDR3 DNA: TGTGCCAGCAGCCAAGATACAGGGGGGGGATCACCCCTCCACTTT
CDR3 protein: CASSQDTGGGSPLHF

D gene: NA
clone size: NA
V gene: TRBV4-3
J gene: TRBJ1-2
CDR3 DNA: TGCGCCAGCAGCCCCACCGGGGGGGTACACTATGGCTACACCTTC
CDR3 protein: CASSPTGGVHYGYTF

D gene: NA
clone size: NA
V gene: TRBV21-1
J gene: TRBJ1-2
CDR3 DNA: TGTGCCAGCAGCCCGCGCGGAACCGGCTATGGCTACACCTTC
CDR3 protein: CASSPRGTGYGYTF

D gene: TRBD2
clone size: few
V gene: TRBV6-5
J gene: TRBJ2-1
CDR3 DNA: TGTGCCAGCAGTTACTCCCTAGCGGGGGGGCTGCATGAGCAGTTCTTC
CDR3 protein: CASSYSLAGGLHEQFF

D gene: TRBD1
clone size: NA
V gene: TRBV19
J gene: TRBJ1-1
CDR3 DNA: TGTGCCAGTAGTGCACAGGGGACGAACACTGAAGCTTTCTTT
CDR3 protein: CASSAQGTNTEAFF

D gene: NA
clone size: NA
V gene: TRBV4-3
J gene: TRBJ1-5
CDR3 DNA: TGCGCCAGCAGCCACAGGGGTCAGCCCCAGCATTTT
CDR3 protein: CASSHRGQPQHF

D gene: TRBD2
clone size: NA
V gene: TRBV27
J gene: TRBJ2-1
CDR3 DNA: TGTGCCAGCGGTAAAATCAGGCTAGCGGGGAACAATGAGCAGTTCTTC
CDR3 protein: CASGKIRLAGNNEQFF

D gene: TRBD1
clone size: few
V gene: TRBV3-1/TRBV3-2
J gene: TRBJ1-6
CDR3 DNA: TGTGCCAGCAGCCAGGGACAGGGGGGTAATTCACCCCTCCACTTT
CDR3 protein: CASSQGQGGNSPLHF

D gene: NA
clone size: NA
V gene: TRBV10-3
J gene: TRBJ2-6
CDR3 DNA: TGTGCCATCAAATCTTCCTCGGAGGGGGCCGATGCAGTCCTGACTTTC
CDR3 protein: CAIKSSSEGADAVLTF

D gene: TRBD2
clone size: NA
V gene: TRBV11-2
J gene: TRBJ2-3
CDR3 DNA: TGTGCCAGCAGCGGAGGACTAGCGGGAGGGGCAGATACGCAGTATTTT
CDR3 protein: CASSGGLAGGADTQYF

D gene: NA
clone size: few
V gene: TRBV7-2
J gene: TRBJ1-5
CDR3 DNA: TGTGCCAGCAGCTTAGTCGGCAGCGGGACGTACGATCAGCCCCAGCATTTT
CDR3 protein: CASSLVGSGTYDQPQHF

D gene: NA
clone size: NA
V gene: TRBV5-1
J gene: TRBJ1-1
CDR3 DNA: TGCGCCAGCAGCCCAATCCGGGGATCGGAGGCCACTGAAGCTTTCTTT
CDR3 protein: CASSPIRGSEATEAFF

D gene: NA
clone size: NA
V gene: TRBV5-1
J gene: TRBJ2-5
CDR3 DNA: TGCGCCAGCAGCTTGGCCGGTTCAGGCCTTTATGAGACCCAGTACTTC
CDR3 protein: CASSLAGSGLYETQYF

D gene: TRBD1
clone size: NA
V gene: TRBV7-6
J gene: TRBJ2-1
CDR3 DNA: TGTGCCAGCAGCTTGACAGGGGGCGAGGCGCACAATGAGCAGTTCTTC
CDR3 protein: CASSLTGGEAHNEQFF

D gene: TRBD1
clone size: NA
V gene: TRBV5-3
J gene: TRBJ2-7
CDR3 DNA: TGTGCCAGAAGCTTGTCTTTACAGGGGCGATACGAGCAGTACTTC
CDR3 protein: CARSLSLQGRYEQYF

D gene: TRBD1
clone size: NA
V gene: TRBV19
J gene: TRBJ2-7
CDR3 DNA: TGTGCCAGTAGTATACGAGGGACAGAACTCTACGAGCAGTACTTC
CDR3 protein: CASSIRGTELYEQYF

D gene: TRBD1
clone size: NA
V gene: TRBV12-5
J gene: TRBJ1-4
CDR3 DNA: TGTGCTAGTGGGCCCGGACAGGGTAATTATAATGAAAAACTGTTTTTT
CDR3 protein: CASGPGQGNYNEKLFF

D gene: TRBD1
clone size: NA
V gene: TRBV27
J gene: TRBJ2-7
CDR3 DNA: TGTGCCAGCAGTTTATTTCAGGGACAGGGGGCGAGCGAGCAGTACTTC
CDR3 protein: CASSLFQGQGASEQYF

D gene: NA
clone size: NA
V gene: TRBV13
J gene: TRBJ1-4
CDR3 DNA: TGTGCCAGCAGCTTATCGGCTACAGTGGATAATGAAAAACTGTTTTTT
CDR3 protein: CASSLSATVDNEKLFF

D gene: TRBD1
clone size: NA
V gene: TRBV9
J gene: TRBJ1-4
CDR3 DNA: TGTGCCAGCAGCGTAGGACAGGGTAATGAAAAACTGTTTTTT
CDR3 protein: CASSVGQGNEKLFF

D gene: TRBD1
clone size: NA
V gene: TRBV19
J gene: TRBJ2-2
CDR3 DNA: TGTGCCAGTACCCCCTTGGGGGGACAGGGCGACACCGGGGAGCTGTTTTTT
CDR3 protein: CASTPLGGQGDTGELFF

D gene: NA
clone size: few
V gene: TRBV7-9
J gene: TRBJ1-6
CDR3 DNA: TGTGCCAGCAGCTTTTACCAGGGGTCCTATAATTCACCCCTCCACTTT
CDR3 protein: CASSFYQGSYNSPLHF